This record concerns one TCR beta chain sequence. The antigen this receptor binds is unknown. The record has no base qualities; no much larger clone is one base away. Other DNA sequences from this sample encode an identical CDR3 as well. The protocol used for the library was the immunoSEQ multiplex PCR assay. Concerning the study's data processing: A statistical classification framework was built for diagnosing cytomegalovirus status from the catalog of TCR beta chain sequences. As stored in TCRdb, this immuneACCESS dataset retains in-frame rearrangements with V and J assigned. A fraction of the clones does not appear; measured against another copy, unresolved V genes explain less than half of the discrepancy, and the remainder lacks a known reason. That table gives V, J and clone size, and the DNA gave D and trimming. For this sample the table gives hundreds of thousands of clones, of which roughly 90% were detected only once. Around 11% of the sample comes from the top ten.

This sample is part of a study of cytomegalovirus exposure and HLA in healthy donors (dated by TCRdb to 2016 to 2017). In the study overall: A later analysis indicated that the 90 to 150 validation repertoires were generated on the platform also employed for the 666 repertoires of the first cohort. Besides the first cohort of approximately 670 subjects, a separate validation cohort made up of around 120 different subjects was used. The aim of the study was to test whether cataloging public T cell receptors could identify signatures of past pathogen exposure. To predict cytomegalovirus infection status, the study brought together high-throughput TCR immunosequencing, statistical association of individual TCRs with disease status, and machine learning.

What the research found in general, with its limitations: The authors suggested that the approach could potentially be extended to other disease states and immunological phenotypes. All 120 or so repertoires were used to score co-occurrence in the validation cohort in a later analysis, because that analysis had no HLA typing for the cohort. The study gave a list of around 170 TCR beta chains associated with cytomegalovirus. Most TCR sequences were observed very rarely across donors, whereas some public TCRs were present in many individuals. In vitro tests confirmed that a few of the cytomegalovirus-associated TCR beta chains recognize cytomegalovirus antigens. Cytomegalovirus status was reported to be diagnosed by the classifier with high specificity and sensitivity in both the original and validation cohorts. Of the cluster scores, around 95% were above 0 in a later analysis, which found that TCRs clustered in the first cohort also tended to co-occur in the roughly 130 validation repertoires.

The CDR3 holds 11 amino acids from the cysteine to the phenylalanine. Only the CDR3 region is kept as DNA, spanning 33 bases read in frame from base 1. V sheds 6 bases and J sheds 2 bases, leaving 4 bases between their ends. From a lookup of the germline V gene, CDR1 and CDR2 are MDHEN and SYDVKM. Donors formed part of the validation cohort, which comprised 120 subjects and was distinct from the first cohort of 550 to 850 subjects. The sample consisted of PBMCs. The chain employs TRBV28 and TRBJ1-2; no D segment can be confidently identified. This receptor was taken from a man between 18 and 29 years old in good health and CMV-seropositive. The DNA sequence is given as TGTGCCAGCAGCTTAAACTATGGCTACACCTTC. Its amino acids are CASSLNYGYTF.